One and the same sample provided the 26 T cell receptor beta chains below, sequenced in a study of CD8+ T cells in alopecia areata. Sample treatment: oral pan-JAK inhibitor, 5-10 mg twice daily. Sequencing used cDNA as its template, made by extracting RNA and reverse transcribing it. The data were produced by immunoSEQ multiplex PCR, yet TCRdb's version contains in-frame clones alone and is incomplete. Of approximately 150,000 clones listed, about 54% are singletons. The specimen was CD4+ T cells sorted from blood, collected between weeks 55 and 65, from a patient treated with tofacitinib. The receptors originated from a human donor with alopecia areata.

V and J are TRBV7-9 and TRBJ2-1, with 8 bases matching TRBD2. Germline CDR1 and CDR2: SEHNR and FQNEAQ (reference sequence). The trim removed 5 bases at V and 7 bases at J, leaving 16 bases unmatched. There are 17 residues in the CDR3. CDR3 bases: TGTGCCAGCAGCCCAACCGGGACTAGAGTTCACAAGAATGAGCAGTTCTTC. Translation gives CASSPTGTRVHKNEQFF.

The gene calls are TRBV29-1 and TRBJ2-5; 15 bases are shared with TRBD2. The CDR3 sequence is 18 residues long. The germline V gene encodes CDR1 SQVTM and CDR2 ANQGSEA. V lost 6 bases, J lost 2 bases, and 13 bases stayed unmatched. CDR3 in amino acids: CSVDTGLAGGGGQETQYF. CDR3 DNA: TGCAGCGTCGATACGGGACTAGCGGGGGGAGGCGGTCAAGAGACCCAGTACTTC.

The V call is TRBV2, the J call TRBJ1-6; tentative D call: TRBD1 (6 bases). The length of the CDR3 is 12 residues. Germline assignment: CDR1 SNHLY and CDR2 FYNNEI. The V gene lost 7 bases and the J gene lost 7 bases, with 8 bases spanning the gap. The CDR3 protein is CASNRGNSPLHF. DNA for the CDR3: TGTGCCAGCAATAGGGGGAATTCACCCCTCCACTTT.

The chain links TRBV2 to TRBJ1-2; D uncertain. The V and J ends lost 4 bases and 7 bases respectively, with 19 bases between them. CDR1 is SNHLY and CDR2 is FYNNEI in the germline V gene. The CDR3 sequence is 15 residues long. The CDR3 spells CASSVDQGIPAGYTF. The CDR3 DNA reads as TGTGCCAGCAGTGTGGATCAAGGGATCCCCGCTGGCTACACCTTC.

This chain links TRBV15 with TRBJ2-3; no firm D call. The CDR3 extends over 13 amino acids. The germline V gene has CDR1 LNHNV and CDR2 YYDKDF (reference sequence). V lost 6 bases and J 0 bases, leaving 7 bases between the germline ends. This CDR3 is CATRTVSTDTQYF. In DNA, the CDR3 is TGTGCCACCAGGACGGTTAGCACAGATACGCAGTATTTT.

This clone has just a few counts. The CDR3 DNA follows: TGTGCCATCAGTGAGCCAAAACGGGGACACGGGAGCACCGGGGAGCTGTTTTTT. Residues: CAISEPKRGHGSTGELFF. The V and J genes are TRBV10-3 and TRBJ2-2, with D tentatively TRBD1 or TRBD2 (6 bases each). CDR1 and CDR2 from the germline V gene are ENHRY and SYGVKD. The V and J ends lost 2 bases and 4 bases respectively, with 20 bases between them. CDR3 size: 18 residues.

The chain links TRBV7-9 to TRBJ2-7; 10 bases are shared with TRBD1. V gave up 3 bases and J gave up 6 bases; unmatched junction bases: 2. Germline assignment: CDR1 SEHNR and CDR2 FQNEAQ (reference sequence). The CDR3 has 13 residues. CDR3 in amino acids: CASSLDRGTEQYF. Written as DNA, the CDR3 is TGTGCCAGCAGCTTGGACAGGGGGACCGAGCAGTACTTC.

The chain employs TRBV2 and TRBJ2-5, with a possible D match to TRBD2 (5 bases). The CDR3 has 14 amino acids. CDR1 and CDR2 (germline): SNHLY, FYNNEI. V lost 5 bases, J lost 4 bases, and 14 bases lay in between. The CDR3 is CASSINRGRETQYF. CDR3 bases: TGTGCCAGCAGTATCAATCGAGGGCGAGAGACCCAGTACTTC.

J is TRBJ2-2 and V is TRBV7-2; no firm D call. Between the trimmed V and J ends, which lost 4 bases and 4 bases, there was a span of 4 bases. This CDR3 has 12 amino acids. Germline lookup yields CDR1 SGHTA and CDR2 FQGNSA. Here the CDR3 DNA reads TGTGCCAGCAGCTACCTCACCGGGGAGCTGTTTTTT. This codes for CASSYLTGELFF.

The CDR3 here is CASRSGGTETQYF. The CDR3 nucleotides are TGTGCCAGCAGGAGTGGAGGGACAGAGACCCAGTACTTC. The chain couples TRBV6-5 to TRBJ2-5, with D perhaps matching TRBD2 (6 bases). The V gene's germline CDR1 is MNHEY and CDR2 SVGAGI. This CDR3 spans 13 amino acids. Trimming took 6 bases from V and 4 from J, leaving 12 bases between them.

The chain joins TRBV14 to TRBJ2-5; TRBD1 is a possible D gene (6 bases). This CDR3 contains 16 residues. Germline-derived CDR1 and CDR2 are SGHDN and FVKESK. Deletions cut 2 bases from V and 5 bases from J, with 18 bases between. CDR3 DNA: TGTGCCAGCAGCCAATCACCGGACAGCTTCAAGGAGACCCAGTACTTC. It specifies CASSQSPDSFKETQYF.

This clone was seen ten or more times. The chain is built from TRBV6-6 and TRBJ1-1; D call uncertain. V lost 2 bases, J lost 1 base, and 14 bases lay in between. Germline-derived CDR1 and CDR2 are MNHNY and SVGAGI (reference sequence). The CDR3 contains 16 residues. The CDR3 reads CASSYAVGRQNTEAFF. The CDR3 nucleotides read TGTGCCAGCAGTTACGCAGTTGGGAGGCAGAACACTGAAGCTTTCTTT.

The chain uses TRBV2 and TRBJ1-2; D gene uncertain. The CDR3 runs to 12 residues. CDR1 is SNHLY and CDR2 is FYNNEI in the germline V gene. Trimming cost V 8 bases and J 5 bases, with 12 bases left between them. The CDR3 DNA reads TGTGCCAGCTTGAAGGGTGGTTATGGCTACACCTTC. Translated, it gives CASLKGGYGYTF.

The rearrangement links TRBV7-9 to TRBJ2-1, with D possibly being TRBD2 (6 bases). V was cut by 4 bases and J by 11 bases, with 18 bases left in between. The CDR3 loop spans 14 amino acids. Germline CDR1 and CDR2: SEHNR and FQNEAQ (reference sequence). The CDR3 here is CASSWGLGPRKQFF. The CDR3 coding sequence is TGTGCCAGCAGCTGGGGACTCGGCCCTCGTAAGCAGTTCTTC.

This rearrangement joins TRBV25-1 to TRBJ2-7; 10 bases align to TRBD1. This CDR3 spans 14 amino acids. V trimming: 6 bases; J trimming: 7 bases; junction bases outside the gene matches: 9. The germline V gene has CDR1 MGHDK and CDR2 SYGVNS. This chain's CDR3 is CASRPTGGSWEQYF. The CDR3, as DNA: TGTGCCAGCAGACCGACAGGGGGCTCTTGGGAGCAGTACTTC.

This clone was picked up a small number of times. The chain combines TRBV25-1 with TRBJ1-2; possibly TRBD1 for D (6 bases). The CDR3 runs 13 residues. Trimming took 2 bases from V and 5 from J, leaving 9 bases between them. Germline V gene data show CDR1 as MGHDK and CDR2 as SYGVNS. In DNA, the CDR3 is TGTGCCAGCAGTGAAGGACAGTTATATGGCTACACCTTC. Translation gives CASSEGQLYGYTF.

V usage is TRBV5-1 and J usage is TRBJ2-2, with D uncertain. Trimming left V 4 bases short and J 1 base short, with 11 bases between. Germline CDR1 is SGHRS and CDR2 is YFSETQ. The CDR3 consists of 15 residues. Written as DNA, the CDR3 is TGCGCCAGCAGCCCCTCGGGCGGGAACACCGGGGAGCTGTTTTTT. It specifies CASSPSGGNTGELFF.

CDR3 sequence reads: CSVEDSSGATVYNEQFF. In DNA form, the CDR3 reads TGCAGCGTTGAAGATTCTAGCGGGGCGACGGTATACAATGAGCAGTTCTTC. V is TRBV29-1 and J is TRBJ2-1; TRBD2 matches 9 bases. This CDR3 spans 17 amino acids. V shed 0 bases and J 4 bases; nucleotides not matched to a gene: 10. Germline V gives CDR1 SQVTM, CDR2 ANQGSEA.

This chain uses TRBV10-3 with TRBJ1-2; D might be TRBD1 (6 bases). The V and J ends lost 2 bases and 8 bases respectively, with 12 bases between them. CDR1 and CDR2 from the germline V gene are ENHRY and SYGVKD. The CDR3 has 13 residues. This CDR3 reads CAISEEGGRGYTF. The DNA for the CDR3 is TGTGCCATCAGTGAGGAAGGGGGAAGAGGCTACACCTTC.

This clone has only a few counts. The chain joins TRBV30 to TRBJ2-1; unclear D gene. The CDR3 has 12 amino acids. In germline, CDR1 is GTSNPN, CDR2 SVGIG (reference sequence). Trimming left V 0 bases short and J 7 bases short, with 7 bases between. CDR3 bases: TGTGCCTGGAGTGTACCGGTAAATGAGCAGTTCTTC. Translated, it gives CAWSVPVNEQFF.

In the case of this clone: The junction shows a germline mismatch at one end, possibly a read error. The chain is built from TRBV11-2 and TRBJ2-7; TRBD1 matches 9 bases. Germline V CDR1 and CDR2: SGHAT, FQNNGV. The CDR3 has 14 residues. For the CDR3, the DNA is TGTGCCAGCAGCGACCCCGGGACAGGGTACGGGCAGTACTTC. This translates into CASSDPGTGYGQYF.

The CDR3 here is CASSIQGSGQPQHF. The CDR3 coding sequence is TGTGCCAGTAGTATCCAGGGTTCGGGTCAGCCCCAGCATTTT. The chain employs TRBV19 and TRBJ1-5; D may be TRBD1 (5 bases). V lost 3 bases, J lost 6 bases, and 12 bases lay in between. The CDR3 length is 14 residues. The germline V gene encodes CDR1 LNHDA and CDR2 SQIVND (reference sequence).

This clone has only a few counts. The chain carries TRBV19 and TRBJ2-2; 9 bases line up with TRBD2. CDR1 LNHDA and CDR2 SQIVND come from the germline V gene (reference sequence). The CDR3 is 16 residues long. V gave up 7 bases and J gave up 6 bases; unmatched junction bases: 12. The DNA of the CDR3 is TGTGCCAGTACGGACCCCGGACTAGCGTCGGCCGGGGAGCTGTTTTTT. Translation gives CASTDPGLASAGELFF.

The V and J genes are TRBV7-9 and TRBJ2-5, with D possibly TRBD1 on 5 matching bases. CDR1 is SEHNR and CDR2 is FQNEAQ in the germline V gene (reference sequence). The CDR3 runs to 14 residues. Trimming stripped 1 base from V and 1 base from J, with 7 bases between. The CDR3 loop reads CASSLGQLQETQYF. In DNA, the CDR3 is TGTGCCAGCAGCTTAGGACAGCTCCAAGAGACCCAGTACTTC.

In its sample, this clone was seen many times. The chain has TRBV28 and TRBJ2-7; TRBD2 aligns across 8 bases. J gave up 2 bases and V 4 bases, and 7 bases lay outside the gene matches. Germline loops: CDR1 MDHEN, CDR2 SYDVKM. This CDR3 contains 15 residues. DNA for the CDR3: TGTGCCAGCAGTTCGCCCGGGGGGGCCCCCTACGAGCAGTACTTC. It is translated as CASSSPGGAPYEQYF.

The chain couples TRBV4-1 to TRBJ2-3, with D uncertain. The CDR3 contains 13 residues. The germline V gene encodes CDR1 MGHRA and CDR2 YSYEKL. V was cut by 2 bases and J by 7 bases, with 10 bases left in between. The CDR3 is CASSQTDEYTQYF. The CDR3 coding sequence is TGCGCCAGCAGCCAAACGGATGAATATACGCAGTATTTT.